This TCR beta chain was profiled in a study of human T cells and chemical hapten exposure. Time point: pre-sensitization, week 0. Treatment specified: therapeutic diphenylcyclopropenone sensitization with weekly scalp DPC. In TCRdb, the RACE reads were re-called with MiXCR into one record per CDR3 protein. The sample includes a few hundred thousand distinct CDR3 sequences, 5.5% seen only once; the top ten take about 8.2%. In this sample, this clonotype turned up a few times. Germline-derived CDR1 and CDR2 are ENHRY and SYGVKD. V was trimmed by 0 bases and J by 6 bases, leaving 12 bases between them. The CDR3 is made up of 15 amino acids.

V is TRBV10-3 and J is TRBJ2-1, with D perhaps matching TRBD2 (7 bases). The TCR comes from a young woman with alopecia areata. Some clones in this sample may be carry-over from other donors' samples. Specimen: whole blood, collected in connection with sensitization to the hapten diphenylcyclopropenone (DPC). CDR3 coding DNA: TGTGCCATCAGTGAGTCGGGGGGGCGTAGCAATGAGCAGTTCTTC. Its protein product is CAISESGGRSNEQFF.